The TCR beta chain under discussion was sequenced for a study of cytomegalovirus exposure and HLA in healthy donors. Study-wide background: Of all 360 or so donors who were genotyped, around 79% belonged to the Caucasian-associated ancestry cluster. Study-level findings and limits: The authors later linked a missense DCLRE1C variant to TCR beta V- and J-gene trimming. The authors later found TCR association rates varying by HLA locus, with DRB1 most and HLA-C fewest. The only immune exposure information that was available was CMV serostatus.

On this clone: Antigen: not known.

The PCR contained 60 Vbeta and 13 Jbeta primers. The protocol was immunoSEQ multiplex PCR, while the TCRdb copy is restricted to in-frame clones and leaves out a portion. The table lists approximately 87,000 clones, approximately 84% of them singletons, with 5.6% in the top ten. Material: PBMCs. This TCR was recovered from a woman under 30 in good health and CMV-seropositive.

The CDR3 coding sequence is TGTGCCAGCAGAGATGACTACACAGATACGCAGTATTTT. Translating gives CASRDDYTDTQYF. The rearrangement joins TRBV7-9 to TRBJ2-3, with D perhaps TRBD2 (5 bases). V shed 6 bases and J shed 2 bases, with 9 bases lying between them. Germline V CDR1 and CDR2: SEHNR, FQNEAQ (reference sequence). CDR3 length equals 13 residues. Filled out from reference TRBV7-9 and TRBJ2-3, the complete variable domain reads DTGVSQNPRHKITKRGQNVTFRCDPISEHNRLYWYRQTLGQGPEFLTYFQNEAQLEKSRLLSDRFSAERPKGSFSTLEIQRTEQGDSAMYLCASRDDYTDTQYFGPGTRLTVL.